This T cell receptor (beta chain) appears in the sequencing data of a study of CD8 T cells in Susac syndrome. The TEMRA cells underwent FACS enrichment, while the CD8+ and CD4+ T cells underwent negative isolation. Whole-study results and caveats: It was acknowledged by the study that relatively few individuals were included in its TCR sequencing and HLA analysis.

Random hexamers were used to reverse transcribe the RNA input (roughly 0.5 to 1 ug). Each CDR3 protein is one row after TCRdb ran MiXCR on the immunoSEQ multiplex PCR reads. The repertoire includes 160,000 or so distinct CDR3 sequences, 90% to 95% of them detected once, and around 0.087% sits in the top ten. Comment on this clonotype: Antigen: not known.

The sequence was collected from a human donor in good health. Specimen: CD4+ T cells from PBMCs.

CDR3 amino acids: CSATTGQNYGYTF. CDR3 coding DNA: TGCAGTGCTACTACGGGACAGAACTATGGCTACACCTTC. The chain has TRBV20-1 and TRBJ1-2; 7 bases agree with TRBD1. V was pared by 4 bases and J by 2 bases, with 4 bases of the junction left unmatched. The CDR3 length is 13 residues. The germline V gene has CDR1 DFQATT and CDR2 SNEGSKA (reference sequence).